There are a few counts of the clone carrying this TCR beta chain. What it recognizes is unknown. The whole isolated RNA underwent reverse transcription, so sequencing captured expressed TCRB transcripts. TCRdb's table, derived via immunoSEQ multiplex PCR, lists solely in-frame clones and lacks some. The data show around 290,000 clones, with about 7.8% seen just once and more than 1% held by the top ten. V was clipped by 5 bases and J by 0 bases, with 10 bases between them. From germline, CDR1 is LGHNT and CDR2 FRNRAP. CDR3 length: 15 amino acids. The data originate from a study of beta chain features in type 1 diabetes. General study findings and limits: Among patients with Type 1 diabetes, TCRB CDR3s were moderately but significantly shorter in every one of the four CD4+ subsets. Fewer junction insertions and more nucleotide deletions appeared in type 1 diabetes patients.

Sample: central memory CD4+ T cells from blood. The clonotype originates from a woman aged 18-29 years in good health. This chain joins TRBV12-5 and TRBJ1-4; maybe TRBD1 (5 bases). The CDR3 region is CASGPGLATNEKLFF. The CDR3 nucleotides are TGTGCTAGTGGTCCGGGGCTGGCAACTAATGAAAAACTGTTTTTT.